The 5 T cell receptor beta chains below come from one sample, sequenced in a study of long-term antiretroviral therapy in people with HIV. Run at survey level, the immunoSEQ assay was version v3.0. The table came from immunoSEQ multiplex PCR; TCRdb's copy has only in-frame clones and leaves some out. Among fewer than 25,000 clones listed, roughly 94% were seen once. The input for sequencing was unsorted PBMCs, taken almost 5 years after starting antiretroviral therapy. All receptors come from a woman aged 50 to 65 with HIV.

The gene calls are TRBV6-5 and TRBJ2-3; 8 bases fit TRBD2. V was pared by 8 bases and J by 1 base, with 8 bases of the junction left unmatched. The CDR3 sequence is 15 residues long. Germline lookup yields CDR1 MNHEY and CDR2 SVGAGI. As DNA, the CDR3 is TGTGCCAGCTTAGGCGTTAGCGGGGGCACAGATACGCAGTATTTT. This gives the protein CASLGVSGGTDTQYF.

In DNA, the CDR3 is TGTGCCAGCAGCCAAGAAGGGTCGGATGAGCAGTTCTTC. Its translation is CASSQEGSDEQFF. The rearrangement joins TRBV4-2 to TRBJ2-1; D gene uncertain. V gave up 0 bases and J gave up 8 bases, with 8 bases separating them. Germline-derived CDR1 and CDR2 are LGHNA and YNFKEQ. This CDR3 has 13 amino acids.

This chain uses TRBV25-1 with TRBJ2-1, with 8 bases aligning to TRBD2. Trimming removed 4 bases from V and 5 bases from J; junction bases left unmatched: 7. The germline V gene has CDR1 MGHDK and CDR2 SYGVNS. The CDR3 is 15 amino acids. This CDR3 is CASSARSGMNNEQFF. Here the CDR3 DNA reads TGTGCCAGCAGTGCTCGTAGCGGGATGAACAATGAGCAGTTCTTC.

This chain uses TRBV5-1 with TRBJ2-5, with D unresolved. Looked up from germline, CDR1 is SGHRS and CDR2 is YFSETQ. The CDR3 has 14 amino acids. V lost 1 base and J lost 1, with 8 bases in between. CDR3 residues: CASSLNAAQETQYF. CDR3 sequence (DNA): TGCGCCAGCAGCTTGAACGCAGCCCAAGAGACCCAGTACTTC.

This chain's CDR3 is CASRLQGNQPQHF. The CDR3 DNA sequence: TGTGCCAGCAGGCTCCAAGGCAATCAGCCCCAGCATTTT. This chain connects TRBV27 to TRBJ1-5; no reliable D call. Trimming cost V 6 bases and J 2 bases, with 8 bases left between them. The germline gives CDR1 MNHEY, CDR2 SMNVEV (reference sequence). This CDR3 spans 13 amino acids.